Following are 5 T cell receptor beta chains from one sample sequenced in a study of early stage breast cancer tumors. Sequenced by immunoSEQ multiplex PCR; TCRdb stores in-frame clones only, minus some. The sample yields around 50,000 clones, about 80% seen once. Sequencing used blood. The origin of the receptors is a person aged 50-59 years with breast cancer.

The chain has TRBV6-1 and TRBJ2-7; a weak D match, TRBD2 (6 bases). Germline CDR1 is MNHNS and CDR2 is SASEGT. The V and J ends lost 7 bases and 4 bases respectively, with 14 bases between them. This CDR3 has 13 amino acids. CDR3 region: CASTQSGFYEQYF. The CDR3 DNA sequence: TGTGCCAGCACCCAAAGCGGGTTTTACGAGCAGTACTTC.

The V call is TRBV6-5, the J call TRBJ2-5, with D perhaps TRBD2 (6 bases). The germline V gene encodes CDR1 MNHEY and CDR2 SVGAGI. The CDR3 extends over 15 amino acids. The V gene lost 0 bases and the J gene lost 4 bases, with 12 bases spanning the gap. The CDR3 DNA reads TGTGCCAGCAGTTACTCGTCTAGCGCGGGAGAGACCCAGTACTTC. Translated, it gives CASSYSSSAGETQYF.

This chain joins TRBV15 and TRBJ1-6; D may be TRBD1 (6 bases). CDR1 LNHNV and CDR2 YYDKDF come from the germline V gene (reference sequence). There are 15 residues in the CDR3. Trimming removed 0 bases at V and 10 bases at J, with 13 bases between. The CDR3 loop is CATSRDMGGESPLHF. CDR3 bases: TGTGCCACCAGCAGAGATATGGGGGGCGAATCACCCCTCCACTTT.

This clone came up once. The J gene is TRBJ1-1, the V gene TRBV28; D might be TRBD1 (5 bases). Germline lookup yields CDR1 MDHEN and CDR2 SYDVKM. The CDR3 totals 14 residues. Trimming shortened V by 2 bases and J by 4 bases, and 11 bases separated the two germline ends. The CDR3 loop reads CASSLGTGSTEAFF. Here the CDR3 DNA reads TGTGCCAGCAGTTTAGGGACCGGGAGCACTGAAGCTTTCTTT.

This clone appeared once. The chain couples TRBV6-5 to TRBJ2-5; no clear D. The CDR3 spans 13 residues. With 6 bases removed from V and 5 bases from J, the gap between germline ends came to 13 bases. The V gene's germline CDR1 is MNHEY and CDR2 SVGAGI. The CDR3 loop reads CASRFGSRETQYF. In DNA form, the CDR3 reads TGTGCCAGCAGGTTCGGGTCGCGGGAGACCCAGTACTTC.